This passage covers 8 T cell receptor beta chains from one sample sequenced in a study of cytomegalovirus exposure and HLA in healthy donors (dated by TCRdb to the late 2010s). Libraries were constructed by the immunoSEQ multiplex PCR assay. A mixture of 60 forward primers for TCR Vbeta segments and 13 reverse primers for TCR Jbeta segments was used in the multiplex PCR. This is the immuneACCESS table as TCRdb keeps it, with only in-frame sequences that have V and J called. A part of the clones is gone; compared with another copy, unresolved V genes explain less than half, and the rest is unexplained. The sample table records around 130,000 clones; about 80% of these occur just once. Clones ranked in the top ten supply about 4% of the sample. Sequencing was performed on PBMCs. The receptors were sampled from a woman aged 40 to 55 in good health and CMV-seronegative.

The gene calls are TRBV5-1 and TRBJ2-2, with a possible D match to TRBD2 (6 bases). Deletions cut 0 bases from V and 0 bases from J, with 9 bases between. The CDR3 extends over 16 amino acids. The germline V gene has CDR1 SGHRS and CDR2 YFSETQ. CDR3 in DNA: TGCGCCAGCAGCTTGGACGGGAGCGCGAACACCGGGGAGCTGTTTTTT. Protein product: CASSLDGSANTGELFF.

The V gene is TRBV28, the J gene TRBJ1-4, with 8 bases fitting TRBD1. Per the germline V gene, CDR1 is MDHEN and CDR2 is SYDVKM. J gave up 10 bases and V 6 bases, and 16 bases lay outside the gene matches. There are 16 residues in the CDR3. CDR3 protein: CASRFRVDRASGKLFF. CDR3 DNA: TGTGCCAGCAGATTTAGAGTGGACAGGGCTTCGGGAAAACTGTTTTTT.

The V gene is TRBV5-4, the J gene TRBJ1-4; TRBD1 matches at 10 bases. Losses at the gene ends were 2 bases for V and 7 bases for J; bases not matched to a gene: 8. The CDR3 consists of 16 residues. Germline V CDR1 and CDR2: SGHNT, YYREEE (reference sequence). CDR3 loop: CASSLRQGAIGEKLFF. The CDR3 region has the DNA TGTGCCAGCAGCTTAAGACAGGGGGCAATAGGTGAAAAACTGTTTTTT.

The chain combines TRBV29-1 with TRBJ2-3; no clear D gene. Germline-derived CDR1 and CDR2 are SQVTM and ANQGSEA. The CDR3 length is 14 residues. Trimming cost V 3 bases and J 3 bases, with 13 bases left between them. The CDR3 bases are TGCAGCGTTGAGGAAAGGAGCTTAACAGATACGCAGTATTTT. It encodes CSVEERSLTDTQYF.

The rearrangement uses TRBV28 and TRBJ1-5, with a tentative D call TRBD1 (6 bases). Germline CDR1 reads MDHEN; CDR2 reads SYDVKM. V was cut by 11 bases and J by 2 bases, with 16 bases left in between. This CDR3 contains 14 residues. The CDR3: CAASPGGRNQPQHF. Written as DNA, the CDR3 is TGTGCCGCCTCCCCGGGGGGGCGCAATCAGCCCCAGCATTTT. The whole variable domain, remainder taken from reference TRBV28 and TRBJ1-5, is DVKVTQSSRYLVKRTGEKVFLECVQDMDHENMFWYRQDPGLGLRLIYFSYDVKMKEKGDIPEGYSVSREKKERFSLILESASTNQTSMYLCAASPGGRNQPQHFGDGTRLSIL.

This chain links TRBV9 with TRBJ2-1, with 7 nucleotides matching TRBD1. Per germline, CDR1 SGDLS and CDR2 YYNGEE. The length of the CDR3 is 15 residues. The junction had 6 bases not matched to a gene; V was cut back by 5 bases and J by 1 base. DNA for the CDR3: TGTGCCAGCAGTGTGACAGGGCAATCCTACAATGAGCAGTTCTTC. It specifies CASSVTGQSYNEQFF. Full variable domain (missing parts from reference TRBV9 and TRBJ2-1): DSGVTQTPKHLITATGQRVTLRCSPRSGDLSVYWYQQSLDQGLQFLIQYYNGEERAKGNILERFSAQQFPDLHSELNLSSLELGDSALYFCASSVTGQSYNEQFFGPGTRLTVL.

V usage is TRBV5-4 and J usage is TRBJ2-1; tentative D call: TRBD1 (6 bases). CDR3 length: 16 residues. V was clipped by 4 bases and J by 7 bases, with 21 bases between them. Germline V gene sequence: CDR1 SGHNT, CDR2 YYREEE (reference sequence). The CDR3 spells CASSIQQGSDLNEQFF. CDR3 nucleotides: TGTGCCAGCAGCATCCAACAGGGTTCCGATCTAAATGAGCAGTTCTTC.

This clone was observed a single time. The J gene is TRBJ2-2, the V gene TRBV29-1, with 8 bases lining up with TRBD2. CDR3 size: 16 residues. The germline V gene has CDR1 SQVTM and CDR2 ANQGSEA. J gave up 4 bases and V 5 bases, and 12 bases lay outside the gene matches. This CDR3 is CSVPSPGGRGTGELFF. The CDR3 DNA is TGCAGCGTTCCCTCCCCGGGGGGGCGGGGCACCGGGGAGCTGTTTTTT.